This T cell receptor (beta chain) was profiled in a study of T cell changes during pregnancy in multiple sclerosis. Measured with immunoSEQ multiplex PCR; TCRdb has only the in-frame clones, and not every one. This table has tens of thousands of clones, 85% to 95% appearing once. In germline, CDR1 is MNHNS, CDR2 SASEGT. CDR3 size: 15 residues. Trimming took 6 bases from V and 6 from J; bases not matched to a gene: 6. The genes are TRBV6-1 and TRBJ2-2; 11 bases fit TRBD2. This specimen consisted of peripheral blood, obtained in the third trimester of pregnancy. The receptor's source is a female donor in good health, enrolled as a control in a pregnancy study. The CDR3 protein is CASRLTSGSAGELFF. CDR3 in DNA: TGTGCCAGCAGGCTCACTAGCGGGAGTGCCGGGGAGCTGTTTTTT.